The clone carrying this TCR beta chain came up a few times. Its antigen is not identified. The data were obtained in a study of Graves' ophthalmopathy and Graves' hyperthyroidism. Study-level findings and limits: Ophthalmopathy progression predictions by the model showed about 79% specificity and about 70% sensitivity. Blood also carried most expanded thyroid clonotypes exceeding 0.001 frequency.

The CDR3 contains 15 residues. V trimming: 3 bases; J trimming: 5 bases; junction bases outside the gene matches: 6. Germline loops: CDR1 MGHRA, CDR2 YSYEKL. Every ophthalmopathy donor presented moderate-to-severe activity, CAS ≥3, NOSPECS ≥4 and duration under 3 months. Beta-chain TCR CDR3 regions were amplified from RNA transcripts. RT-PCR with HTBI primers came first, then second-round multiplex PCR. TCRdb reprocessed the multiplex PCR reads via MiXCR and lists one record per CDR3 protein. The repertoire holds a few hundred thousand distinct CDR3 sequences, with roughly 21% as singletons. This chain connects TRBV4-1 to TRBJ1-2, with TRBD1 matching over 10 bases. The clonotype was recovered from a woman in her forties or fifties with Graves' ophthalmopathy. The sample comprised peripheral blood. For the CDR3, the DNA is TGCGCCAGCAGCCATAGGGACAGGGGCGCTTATGGCTACACCTTC. Translation: CASSHRDRGAYGYTF.